This section outlines one T cell receptor (beta chain) sequence together with its context. Its specificity is unknown. This sample was included in a study of CXCR3-negative and CXCR3-positive naive CD8 T cells. CDR1 is SEHNR, CDR2 FQNEAQ, per germline (reference sequence). The CDR3 runs 14 residues. Points from the study as a whole: Comparably high diversity marked both naive subsets, whereas memory CD8+ cells had much lower diversity. Upon cryopreservation, CXCR3 expression partially decreased, and most assays used fresh PBMCs.

5' RACE with UMI labels generated the TRB cDNA libraries. TCRdb reprocessed the 5' RACE reads, keeping one entry per CDR3 protein, no DNA. This table holds approximately 56,000 distinct CDR3 sequences. The specimen was memory CD8+ T cells from blood. This TCR came from a human donor in good health. Some clones in this sample may be carry-over from other donors' samples. The chain recombines TRBV7-9 with TRBJ2-2; there is no DNA to check the TCRdb D call of TRBD1. This chain's CDR3 is CASSLSRNTGELFF.